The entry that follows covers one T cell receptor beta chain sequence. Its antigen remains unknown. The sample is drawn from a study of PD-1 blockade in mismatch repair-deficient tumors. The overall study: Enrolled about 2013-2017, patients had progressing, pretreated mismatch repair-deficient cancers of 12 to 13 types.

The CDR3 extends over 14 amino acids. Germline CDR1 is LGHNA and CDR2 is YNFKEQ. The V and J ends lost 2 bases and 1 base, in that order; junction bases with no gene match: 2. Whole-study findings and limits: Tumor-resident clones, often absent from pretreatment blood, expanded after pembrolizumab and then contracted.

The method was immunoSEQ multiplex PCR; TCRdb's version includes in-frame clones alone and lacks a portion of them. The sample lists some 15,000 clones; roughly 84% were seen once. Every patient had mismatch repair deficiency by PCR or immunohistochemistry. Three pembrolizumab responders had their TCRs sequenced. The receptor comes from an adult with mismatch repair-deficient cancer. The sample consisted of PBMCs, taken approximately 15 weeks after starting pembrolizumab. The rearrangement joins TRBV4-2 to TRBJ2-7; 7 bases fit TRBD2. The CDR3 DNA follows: TGTGCCAGCAGCCAACAGGGAGGGTCCTACGAGCAGTACTTC. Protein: CASSQQGGSYEQYF.